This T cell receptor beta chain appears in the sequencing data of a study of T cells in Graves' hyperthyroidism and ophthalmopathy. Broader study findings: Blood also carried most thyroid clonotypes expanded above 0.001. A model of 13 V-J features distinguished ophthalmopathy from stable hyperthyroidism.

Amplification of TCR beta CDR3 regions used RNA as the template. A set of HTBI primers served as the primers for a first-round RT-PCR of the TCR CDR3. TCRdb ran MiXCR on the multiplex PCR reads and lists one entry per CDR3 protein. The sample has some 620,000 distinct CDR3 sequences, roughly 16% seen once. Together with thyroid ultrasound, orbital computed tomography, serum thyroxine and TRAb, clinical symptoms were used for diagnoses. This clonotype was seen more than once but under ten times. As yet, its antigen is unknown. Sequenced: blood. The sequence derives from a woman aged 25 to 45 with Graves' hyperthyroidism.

CDR3 amino acids: CASSFSGASYSTDTQYF. The CDR3, as DNA: TGTGCCAGCAGCTTCTCGGGGGCCTCCTACAGCACAGATACGCAGTATTTT. This chain connects TRBV4-2 to TRBJ2-3; possibly TRBD1 or TRBD2 for D (6 bases each). The V gene lost 5 bases and the J gene lost 0 bases, with 18 bases spanning the gap. Germline CDR1 and CDR2: LGHNA and YNFKEQ. This CDR3 is built from 17 residues.